The 13 T cell receptor beta chains below were found in one sample sequenced in a study of cytomegalovirus exposure and HLA in healthy donors (dated by TCRdb to about 2017). Libraries came from the immunoSEQ multiplex PCR assay. For the multiplex PCR, a mixture combining 60 forward primers for TCR Vbeta segments and 13 reverse primers for TCR Jbeta segments was used. The clones in this table, taken by TCRdb from immuneACCESS, are in-frame only. Not every clone is retained; where verified, under half of the shortfall comes from an unresolved V gene, and the cause of the rest is unknown. The sample table shows 150,000 to 200,000 clones, and roughly two thirds are seen once. Jointly, the top ten make up about 3% of the sample. The sample comprised PBMCs. All receptors derive from a woman in her 40s in good health and CMV-seropositive.

The chain employs TRBV4-2 and TRBJ2-1; D is unresolved. From germline, CDR1 is LGHNA and CDR2 YNFKEQ. The CDR3 spans 16 residues. The germline V and J ends were trimmed by 1 base and 0 bases, with 10 bases remaining between them. The CDR3 reads CASSQGRGSSYNEQFF. CDR3 DNA sequence: TGTGCCAGCAGCCAAGGGCGCGGCAGCTCCTACAATGAGCAGTTCTTC.

The sample holds one count of this clone. The chain joins TRBV19 to TRBJ1-4, with 7 bases fitting TRBD1. Losses at the gene ends were 5 bases for V and 3 bases for J; bases not matched to a gene: 6. The CDR3 is 15 amino acids. Germline V CDR1 and CDR2: LNHDA, SQIVND (reference sequence). CDR3 sequence (DNA): TGTGCCAGTAGTGCTCGACAGGGTCCTAATGAAAAACTGTTTTTT. Its protein is CASSARQGPNEKLFF.

V and J are TRBV7-2 and TRBJ1-6, with 7 bases matching TRBD1. Germline V lookup: CDR1 SGHTA, CDR2 FQGNSA. The junction had 5 bases not matched to a gene; V was cut back by 5 bases and J by 7 bases. The CDR3 is 14 residues long. This chain's CDR3 is CASSPGQLNSPLHF. The CDR3 DNA follows: TGTGCCAGCAGCCCGGGACAGTTAAATTCACCCCTCCACTTT.

CDR3 DNA: TGTGCCAGCAGTTTAAAATTCCTTGGGGCCGCTTACGAGCAGTACTTC. Residues: CASSLKFLGAAYEQYF. The gene calls are TRBV28 and TRBJ2-7; tentatively, D is TRBD1 (5 bases). Germline V lookup: CDR1 MDHEN, CDR2 SYDVKM. Deletions cut 2 bases from V and 4 bases from J, with 18 bases between. The CDR3 covers 16 residues. The entire variable domain, with the rest obtained from reference TRBV28 and TRBJ2-7, is as follows: DVKVTQSSRYLVKRTGEKVFLECVQDMDHENMFWYRQDPGLGLRLIYFSYDVKMKEKGDIPEGYSVSREKKERFSLILESASTNQTSMYLCASSLKFLGAAYEQYFGPGTRLTVT.

This chain's CDR3 is CSASGQREQYF. In DNA, the CDR3 is TGCAGTGCTTCCGGACAGAGGGAGCAGTACTTC. The chain combines TRBV20-1 with TRBJ2-7; maybe TRBD1 (6 bases). The CDR3 length is 11 residues. Looked up from germline, CDR1 is DFQATT and CDR2 is SNEGSKA (reference sequence). V was clipped by 5 bases and J by 7 bases, with 12 bases between them.

The chain has TRBV7-2 and TRBJ1-6; the D is unclear. Looked up from germline, CDR1 is SGHTA and CDR2 is FQGNSA. V lost 1 base and J lost 7, with 11 bases in between. The length of the CDR3 is 15 residues. The CDR3 DNA reads as TGTGCCAGCAGCTTAGTTCCGGGATCGAATTCACCCCTCCACTTT. It translates to CASSLVPGSNSPLHF.

The chain is built from TRBV9 and TRBJ2-1; 12 nucleotides agree with TRBD2. The V gene end was trimmed by 3 bases and the J gene end by 0 bases; junction bases not matched to a gene: 10. The CDR3 covers 19 residues. Germline V lookup: CDR1 SGDLS, CDR2 YYNGEE. The CDR3 bases are TGTGCCAGCAGCGCCCGGACTAGCGGGGTGATCAGCTCCTACAATGAGCAGTTCTTC. Encoded protein: CASSARTSGVISSYNEQFF.

The chain employs TRBV7-2 and TRBJ2-1; TRBD2 might be the D (5 bases). This CDR3 spans 11 amino acids. Germline V gene sequence: CDR1 SGHTA, CDR2 FQGNSA. The germline V and J ends were trimmed by 5 bases and 14 bases, with 13 bases remaining between them. CDR3 region: CASSMIGREFF. The CDR3, as DNA: TGTGCCAGCAGCATGATAGGGCGGGAGTTCTTC.

The rearrangement uses TRBV28 and TRBJ2-7, with TRBD2 matching over 9 bases. The CDR3 runs 15 residues. Germline V CDR1 and CDR2: MDHEN, SYDVKM. J gave up 3 bases and V 4 bases, and 7 bases lay outside the gene matches. CDR3 in DNA: TGTGCCAGCAGTTCCCCAGCGGGAGGTCTCTACGAGCAGTACTTC. It translates to CASSSPAGGLYEQYF.

This chain links TRBV7-2 with TRBJ2-5, with TRBD2 identical over 12 bases. Germline CDR1 is SGHTA and CDR2 is FQGNSA. V gave up 4 bases and J gave up 5 bases; unmatched junction bases: 8. There are 16 residues in the CDR3. The CDR3 is CASSSRTSGAWETQYF. The CDR3 DNA is TGTGCCAGCAGCTCGAGGACTAGCGGGGCGTGGGAGACCCAGTACTTC. The full variable domain, completed using reference TRBV7-2 and TRBJ2-5, is GAGVSQSPSNKVTEKGKDVELRCDPISGHTALYWYRQSLGQGLEFLIYFQGNSAPDKSGLPSDRFSAERTGGSVSTLTIQRTQQEDSAVYLCASSSRTSGAWETQYFGPGTRLLVL.

The chain links TRBV19 to TRBJ1-5, with TRBD1 matching 8 bases. The CDR3 sequence is 16 residues long. Looked up from germline, CDR1 is LNHDA and CDR2 is SQIVND (reference sequence). The junction had 10 bases not matched to a gene; V was cut back by 6 bases and J by 3 bases. The CDR3 nucleotides are TGTGCCAGTAGCCTTCGGACAGGGATTAACAATCAGCCCCAGCATTTT. Translating gives CASSLRTGINNQPQHF.

The V gene is TRBV10-3, the J gene TRBJ2-7; possibly TRBD1 for D (7 bases). Germline-derived CDR1 and CDR2 are ENHRY and SYGVKD. This CDR3 comprises 12 residues. V lost 6 bases and J 6 bases, leaving 12 bases between the germline ends. DNA of the CDR3: TGTGCCATCAGAGGGACAGCGGGCGAGCAGTACTTC. The encoded protein is CAIRGTAGEQYF.

This clone was seen only once. The CDR3 loop reads CASRPTGAGNTEAFF. CDR3 in DNA: TGTGCCAGCAGACCGACAGGGGCAGGGAACACTGAAGCTTTCTTT. The chain employs TRBV6-5 and TRBJ1-1; 8 bases line up with TRBD1. Germline CDR1 and CDR2: MNHEY and SVGAGI. Losses at the gene ends were 6 bases for V and 1 base for J; bases not matched to a gene: 7. The CDR3 is made up of 15 amino acids.